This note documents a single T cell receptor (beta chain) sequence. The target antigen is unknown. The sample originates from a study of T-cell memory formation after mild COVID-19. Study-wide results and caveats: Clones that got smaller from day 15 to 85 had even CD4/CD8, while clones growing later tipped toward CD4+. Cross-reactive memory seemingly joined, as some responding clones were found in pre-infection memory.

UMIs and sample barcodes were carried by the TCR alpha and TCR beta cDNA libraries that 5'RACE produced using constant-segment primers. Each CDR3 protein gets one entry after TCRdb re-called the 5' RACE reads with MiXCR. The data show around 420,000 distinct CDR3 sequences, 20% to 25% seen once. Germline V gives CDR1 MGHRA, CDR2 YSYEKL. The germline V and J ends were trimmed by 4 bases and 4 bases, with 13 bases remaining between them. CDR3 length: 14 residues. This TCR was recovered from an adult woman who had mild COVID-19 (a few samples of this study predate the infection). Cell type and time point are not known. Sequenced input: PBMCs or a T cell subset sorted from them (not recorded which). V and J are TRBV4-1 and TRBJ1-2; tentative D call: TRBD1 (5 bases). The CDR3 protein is CASSREDTLYGYTF. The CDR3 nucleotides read TGCGCCAGCAGCCGAGAGGACACCCTCTATGGCTACACCTTC.